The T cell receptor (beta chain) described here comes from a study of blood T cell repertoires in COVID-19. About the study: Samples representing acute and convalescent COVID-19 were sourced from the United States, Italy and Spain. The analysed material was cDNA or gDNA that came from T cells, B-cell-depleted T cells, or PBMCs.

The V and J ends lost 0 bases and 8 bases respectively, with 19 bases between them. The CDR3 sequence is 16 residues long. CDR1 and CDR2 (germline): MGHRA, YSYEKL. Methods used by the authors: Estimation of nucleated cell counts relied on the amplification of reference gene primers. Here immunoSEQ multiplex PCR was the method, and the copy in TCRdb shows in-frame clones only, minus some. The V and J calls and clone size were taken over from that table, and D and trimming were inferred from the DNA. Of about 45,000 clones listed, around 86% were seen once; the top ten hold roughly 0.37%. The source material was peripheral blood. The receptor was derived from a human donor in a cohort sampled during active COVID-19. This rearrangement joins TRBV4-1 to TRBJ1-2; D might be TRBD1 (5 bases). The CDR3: CASSQDEGRTGRGYTF. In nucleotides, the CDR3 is TGCGCCAGCAGCCAAGATGAGGGACGCACCGGGAGGGGCTACACCTTC.